This T cell receptor beta chain was profiled in a study of blood T cell repertoires in COVID-19. Study-wide context: Sources were T cells, B-cell-depleted T cells, or PBMCs; the material itself was cDNA or gDNA.

The CDR3 spans 12 residues. Trimming removed 0 bases at V and 3 bases at J, with 6 bases between. Germline V gene lookup returns CDR1 GTSNPN and CDR2 SVGIG (reference sequence). The count of this clone is one. Clones were read by immunoSEQ multiplex PCR, and TCRdb kept only the in-frame ones, dropping some. This sample carries 150,000 to 200,000 clones, roughly nine tenths of them seen once, and the ten largest clones take around 2.3%. The rearrangement links TRBV30 to TRBJ2-7; unclear D gene. Sequencing used peripheral blood. The sequence was collected from a man in his 70s with active or convalescent COVID-19. The CDR3 bases are TGTGCCTGGAGTGTACATCGCTACGAGCAGTACTTC. Encoded protein: CAWSVHRYEQYF. The full variable domain, with the rest looked up from reference TRBV30 and TRBJ2-7, is SQTIHQWPATLVQPVGSPLSLECTVEGTSNPNLYWYRQAAGRGLQLLFYSVGIGQISSEVPQNLSASRPQDRQFILSSKKLLLSDSGFYLCAWSVHRYEQYFGPGTRLTVT.